Detailed here is one T cell receptor beta chain. One entry per CDR3 protein results from TCRdb running MiXCR on the RT-PCR reads. The top ten clones hold 3.6% of a sample with hundreds of thousands of distinct CDR3 sequences, 14% of them seen once. Germline values: CDR1 LNHNV, CDR2 YYDKDF (reference sequence). The CDR3 is 11 amino acids. V dropped 0 bases and J dropped 11 bases, with 4 bases sitting between them. The TCR sequence derives from a female donor in good health, serving as a healthy control. Sequenced input: memory CD4+ T cells from blood. The chain employs TRBV15 and TRBJ1-4; no clear D. In DNA, the CDR3 is TGTGCCACCAGCAGAGACGGTAAACTGTTTTTT. Translation gives CATSRDGKLFF.